This T cell receptor beta chain was observed in a study of technical replicates of blood from several donors. CDR1 and CDR2 from the germline V gene are LGHNA and YSLEER. The CDR3 contains 14 residues. Trimming left V 4 bases short and J 6 bases short, with 16 bases between. The method was immunoSEQ multiplex PCR; TCRdb's version includes in-frame clones alone and lacks a portion of them. This sample has about 62,000 clones; 89% occur once, and the top ten carry around 4.9%. The V and J genes are TRBV4-3 and TRBJ2-7; no definite D call. Material: PBMCs. The source is a human donor in good health. Some clones in this sample may be carry-over from other donors' samples. DNA for the CDR3: TGCGCCAGCAGCCGACAAAGTCTGATCGGCGAGCAGTACTTC. This translates into CASSRQSLIGEQYF.